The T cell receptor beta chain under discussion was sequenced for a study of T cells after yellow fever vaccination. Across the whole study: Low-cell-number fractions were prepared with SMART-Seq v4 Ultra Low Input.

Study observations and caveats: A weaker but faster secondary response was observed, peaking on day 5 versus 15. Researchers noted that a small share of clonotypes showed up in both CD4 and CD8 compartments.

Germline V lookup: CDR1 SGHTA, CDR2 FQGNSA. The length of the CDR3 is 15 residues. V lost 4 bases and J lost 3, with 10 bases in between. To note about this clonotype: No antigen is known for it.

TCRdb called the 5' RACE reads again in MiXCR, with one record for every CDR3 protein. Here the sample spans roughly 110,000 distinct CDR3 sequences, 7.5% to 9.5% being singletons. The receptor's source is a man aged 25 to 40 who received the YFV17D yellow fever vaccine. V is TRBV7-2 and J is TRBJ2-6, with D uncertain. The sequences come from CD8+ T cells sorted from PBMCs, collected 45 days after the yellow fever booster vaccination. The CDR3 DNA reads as TGTGCCAGCAGCTCCTGGGTGGGTGGGGCCAACGTCCTGACTTTC. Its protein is CASSSWVGGANVLTF.